The rows below give T cell receptor beta chains drawn from one sample of a study of PD-1 blockade in classical Hodgkin lymphoma. Clones were sequenced by immunoSEQ multiplex PCR, and TCRdb holds only the in-frame ones, with some missing. The repertoire holds fewer than 40,000 clones, with roughly 90% as singletons. Sequencing was carried out using CD4+ T cells from blood. Receptors originate from a human donor with classical Hodgkin lymphoma. Each CDR3 is given without its conserved first and last residue.

V gene,CDR3 length,J gene,CDR3 protein
TRBV27,12,TRBJ1-2,ASSFRDPFGGYT
TRBV11-2,12,TRBJ1-5,ASSLDGSYQPQH
TRBV11-3,15,TRBJ1-4,ASSRGFGTATNEKLF
TRBV7-9,14,TRBJ1-3,ASSSYLEQSGNTIY
TRBV9,14,TRBJ2-1,ASSVYGLLPHNEQF
TRBV15,12,TRBJ1-1,ATSSELGVPAAF
TRBV4-1,14,TRBJ2-4,ASSPGAGLAKNIQY
TRBV19,14,TRBJ2-3,ASDPSASLRVDTQY
TRBV10-2,12,TRBJ2-1,ASRGSLGYNEQF
TRBV5-4,12,TRBJ2-4,ASSSGTGVKIQY
TRBV18,15,TRBJ2-6,ASSPMVPLSGANVLT
TRBV2,12,TRBJ2-3,ASSVQGLGDTQY
TRBV9,12,TRBJ1-5,ASSSAQGNQPQH
TRBV6-5,14,TRBJ2-1,ASSYGLADNDNEQF